This T cell receptor beta chain was captured in a study of blood T cell repertoires in COVID-19. Profiling relied on immunoSEQ multiplex PCR, and the TCRdb table lists in-frame clones only, not all of them. The sample holds under 300,000 clones; about four fifths are singletons and the top ten take 1.9%. Sequenced input: peripheral blood. This receptor was identified in a man aged 25 to 40 who had recovered from COVID-19.

This CDR3 reads CASSVGTQVFDEQFF. In nucleotides, the CDR3 is TGCGCCAGCAGTGTAGGGACTCAAGTTTTCGATGAGCAGTTCTTC. The V call is TRBV10-1, the J call TRBJ2-1, with D possibly TRBD2 on 6 matching bases. Germline loops: CDR1 WNHNN, CDR2 SYGVQD (reference sequence). Trimming pared 4 bases from V and 8 bases from J, leaving 18 bases between. The CDR3 is 15 amino acids.